Listed below are T cell receptor beta chains from one sample, sequenced in a study of blood T cell repertoires in COVID-19. Measured with immunoSEQ multiplex PCR; TCRdb has only the in-frame clones, and not every one. The sample records 90,000 or so clones, about nine tenths being singletons. The material sequenced was peripheral blood. The receptor source for this set is a man aged 60-69 years with acute or convalescent COVID-19. CDR3s include the opening cysteine and the closing phenylalanine or tryptophan. The D gene is left open where the match is weak. Some rows mark clone size as missing; the rest say once, few, many or name a class of expanded clone.

d_call	v_call	j_call	clone_size	cdr3_nt	cdr3_aa
.	TRBV3-1/TRBV3-2	TRBJ1-1	.	TGTGCCAGCAGCCACGGCAGGGCGGACACTGAAGCTTTCTTT	CASSHGRADTEAFF
.	TRBV5-1	TRBJ2-2	.	TGCGCCAGCAGTATCTTACAGGGGACTTCGAACACCGGGGAGCTGTTTTTT	CASSILQGTSNTGELFF
.	TRBV6-5	TRBJ1-1	once	TGTGCCAGCAGCGCCCTTAGAGCTGAAGCTTTCTTT	CASSALRAEAFF
TRBD1	TRBV5-1	TRBJ1-1	.	TGCGCCAGCAGCTTGGGGACAGGGGCAGGAACTGAAGCTTTCTTT	CASSLGTGAGTEAFF
.	TRBV30	TRBJ1-5	.	TGTGCCTGCTCGACGGGGGACAATCAGCCCCAGCATTTT	CACSTGDNQPQHF
TRBD2	TRBV9	TRBJ2-7	.	TGTGCCAGCAGCGTATTCGCACTAGCGGGAGGGGCCGAGCAGTACTTC	CASSVFALAGGAEQYF
.	TRBV11-2	TRBJ1-4	.	TGTGCCAGCAGCTTGGGGATGGGGGGGTACGGTGAAAAACTGTTTTTT	CASSLGMGGYGEKLFF
.	TRBV11-2	TRBJ1-4	.	TGTGCCAGCAGCTCCTTGACAGACCCTAATGAAAAACTGTTTTTT	CASSSLTDPNEKLFF
TRBD2	TRBV12-3/TRBV12-4	TRBJ2-1	.	TGTGCCAGCAGTTTGGGGGGGGATGAGCAGTTCTTC	CASSLGGDEQFF
TRBD1	TRBV7-7	TRBJ2-5	few	TGTGCCAGCAGCTTAGCTAACAGGGGCGGGGAGACCCAGTACTTC	CASSLANRGGETQYF
.	TRBV11-3	TRBJ1-5	.	TGTGCCAGCAGCTTAGGGTACAGCTATAGCAATCAGCCCCAGCATTTT	CASSLGYSYSNQPQHF
.	TRBV27	TRBJ2-7	.	TGTGCCAGCAGTCCTCAGACTCGTCCCTACGAGCAGTACTTC	CASSPQTRPYEQYF
.	TRBV19	TRBJ1-5	.	TGTGCCAGTAGTTATATAGTAGGGGGGGGTCAGCCCCAGCATTTT	CASSYIVGGGQPQHF
TRBD1	TRBV25-1	TRBJ1-5	once	TGTGCCAGCAGTGGGGACAGGGCGGGCAATCAGCCCCAGCATTTT	CASSGDRAGNQPQHF
.	TRBV5-1	TRBJ1-1	.	TGCGCCAGCAGCTTGGACAGGATGAACACTGAAGCTTTCTTT	CASSLDRMNTEAFF
.	TRBV6-5	TRBJ1-1	once	TGTGCCAGCAGATCCACTGTGAACACTGAAGCTTTCTTT	CASRSTVNTEAFF
TRBD2	TRBV10-2	TRBJ2-1	.	TGCGCCAGCAGTGAGCGAGGACTAGGGGAGCAGTTCTTC	CASSERGLGEQFF
TRBD2	TRBV19	TRBJ2-7	.	TGTGCCAGTAGTATTCGGACAGTCGGGACTAGTCGCGAGCAGTACTTC	CASSIRTVGTSREQYF
.	TRBV7-8	TRBJ2-7	.	TGTGCCAGCAGCTGGAACAGGGTAACCTACGAGCAGTACTTC	CASSWNRVTYEQYF
TRBD2	TRBV5-1	TRBJ2-7	.	TGCGCCAGCAGCAAAGCGGGGGGTCCCGAGGGGGAGCAGTACTTC	CASSKAGGPEGEQYF
TRBD1	TRBV5-1	TRBJ2-7	.	TGCGCCAGCAGGGGTCAGGGGGCCGACGAGCAGTACTTC	CASRGQGADEQYF
.	TRBV9	TRBJ1-3	.	TGTGCCAGCAGCCCCCGAGGACAGAGCTCTGGAAACACCATATATTTT	CASSPRGQSSGNTIYF
TRBD2	TRBV3-1/TRBV3-2	TRBJ2-2	.	TGTGCCAGCAGCAAAGCCAGAGGCGGGGGCACCGGGGAGCTGTTTTTT	CASSKARGGGTGELFF
.	TRBV9	TRBJ2-5	.	TGTGCCAGCAGCGTAGGAGGTAGCCAAGAGACCCAGTACTTC	CASSVGGSQETQYF
.	TRBV28	TRBJ1-5	.	TGTGCCAGCAGCTGGACAGAATTCAATCAGCCCCAGCATTTT	CASSWTEFNQPQHF
TRBD2	TRBV18	TRBJ2-1	once	TGTGCCAGCTCACCATCCGGACTAGCTAATGAGCAGTTCTTC	CASSPSGLANEQFF
.	TRBV9	TRBJ2-3	.	TGTGCCAGCAGCTTAGGACAAACAGATACGCAGTATTTT	CASSLGQTDTQYF
.	TRBV6-6	TRBJ1-3	.	TGTGCCAGCACCCAACAGGGCAGAGCCTCTGGAAACACCATATATTTT	CASTQQGRASGNTIYF
.	TRBV6-6	TRBJ1-1	.	TGTGCCAGCAGTTACGGGGACACAATGAACACTGAAGCTTTCTTT	CASSYGDTMNTEAFF
TRBD1	TRBV10-2	TRBJ2-7	.	TGCGCCAGTAAGACAGGGGGTATCTACGAGCAGTACTTC	CASKTGGIYEQYF
.	TRBV21-1	TRBJ2-5	.	TGTGCCAGCAGCGAAAGGAGCCTTAGTTGGCCACAGACAGGAGAGGAACAGACCCAGTACTTC	CASSERSLSWPQTGEEQTQYF
TRBD1	TRBV10-3	TRBJ1-5	.	TGTGCCATCAGTGGTGACAGGGATGTTCAGCCCCAGCATTTT	CAISGDRDVQPQHF
.	TRBV3-1/TRBV3-2	TRBJ1-4	.	TGTGCCAGCAGCTTAGACTGGAAAAATGAAAAACTGTTTTTT	CASSLDWKNEKLFF
.	TRBV12-5	TRBJ2-1	.	TGTGCTAGTGGTTTGTCGGGGACCTACAATGAGCAGTTCTTC	CASGLSGTYNEQFF
TRBD1	TRBV9	TRBJ1-2	few	TGTGCCAGCAGCACCGAGGGGACCCACGTCAGGGGGCTTTACGGCTACACCTTC	CASSTEGTHVRGLYGYTF
TRBD2	TRBV6-5	TRBJ2-7	.	TGTGCCAGCAGGCGGACTAGCGGGCTCTACGAGCAGTACTTC	CASRRTSGLYEQYF
TRBD1	TRBV3-1/TRBV3-2	TRBJ2-3	.	TGTGCCAGCAGACCGACAGGGGGCGCACAGTATTTT	CASRPTGGAQYF
TRBD2	TRBV18	TRBJ2-1	.	TGTGCCAGCTCACCCCTAGCGGGGGGTATAAACAATGAGCAGTTCTTC	CASSPLAGGINNEQFF
.	TRBV30	TRBJ2-3	.	TGTGCCTGGAGCTCACAGCAAGATACGCAGTATTTT	CAWSSQQDTQYF
TRBD2	TRBV7-3	TRBJ2-1	.	TGTGCCAGCAGCCCCCAAGGGCGGGGGAGTGAGCAGTTCTTC	CASSPQGRGSEQFF
TRBD1	TRBV7-3	TRBJ1-5	.	TGTGCCAGCAGCCTCAGCGAGGGACAGAGTAATCAGCCCCAGCATTTT	CASSLSEGQSNQPQHF
TRBD1	TRBV30	TRBJ1-2	.	TGTGCCTGGAGTGGAGGGACAGGGGGAAACTATGGCTACACCTTC	CAWSGGTGGNYGYTF
TRBD1	TRBV5-4	TRBJ2-5	.	TGTGCCAGCAGCTTGGTAGGGGGCGGAGAGACCCAGTACTTC	CASSLVGGGETQYF
.	TRBV29-1	TRBJ2-1	.	TGCAGCGGCAATGCATGGCCCGGGGGCAATGAGCAGTTCTTC	CSGNAWPGGNEQFF
.	TRBV7-3	TRBJ2-7	.	TGTGCCAGCAGCCCGGACTTCTCCTACGAGCAGTACTTC	CASSPDFSYEQYF
TRBD2	TRBV5-1	TRBJ2-3	.	TGCGCCAGCAACGGGGGAAGCGGGGCCACAGATACGCAGTATTTT	CASNGGSGATDTQYF
.	TRBV5-1	TRBJ1-6	.	TGCGCCAGCAGCTTGGGACAGAACGGCTCACCCCTCCACTTT	CASSLGQNGSPLHF
TRBD1	TRBV10-1	TRBJ2-5	.	TGCGCCAGCAGTGAGACCCGGACAGGGTCGGAGACCCAGTACTTC	CASSETRTGSETQYF
.	TRBV2	TRBJ2-3	.	TGTGCCAGCAGTGACCAGACTAGGAGGGGCACAGATACGCAGTATTTT	CASSDQTRRGTDTQYF
TRBD2	TRBV7-3	TRBJ2-3	.	TGTGCCAGCAGCCCGGGGGGGGATACGCAGTATTTT	CASSPGGDTQYF
TRBD1	TRBV6-5	TRBJ1-3	.	TGTGCCAGCAGGTCGACAGGGGACGGAAACACCATATATTTT	CASRSTGDGNTIYF